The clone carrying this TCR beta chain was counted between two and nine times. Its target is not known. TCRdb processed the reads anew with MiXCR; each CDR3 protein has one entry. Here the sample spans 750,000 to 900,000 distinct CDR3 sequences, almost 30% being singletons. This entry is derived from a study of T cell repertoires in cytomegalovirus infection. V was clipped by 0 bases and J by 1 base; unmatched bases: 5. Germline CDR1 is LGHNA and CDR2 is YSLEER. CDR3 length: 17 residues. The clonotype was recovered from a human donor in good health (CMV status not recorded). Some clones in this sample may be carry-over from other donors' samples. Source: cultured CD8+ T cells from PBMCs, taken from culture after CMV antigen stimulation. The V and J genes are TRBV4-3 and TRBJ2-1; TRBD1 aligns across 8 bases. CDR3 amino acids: CASSQDARGRSYNEQFF. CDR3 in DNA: TGCGCCAGCAGCCAAGATGCCAGGGGGCGGTCCTACAATGAGCAGTTCTTC.